This TCR beta chain was sequenced in a study of CD8+CD57+ T cells in acquired aplastic anemia (dated by TCRdb to about 2018). For the study in its entirety: DNA extracted from sorted CD4+ and CD8+ cells had a mean of approximately 3.4 ug, with a range of roughly 0.2 to 27.4 ug.

CDR3 length: 14 amino acids, cysteine to phenylalanine. The retained sequence is limited to the CDR3, 42 bases, with the frame set at the first base. CDR1 and CDR2 (SGDLS, YYNGEE) derive from the germline V gene. In the study, sorted CD4+ and CD8+ blood T cells from patients with severe aplastic anemia and from healthy subjects underwent deep sequencing of TCR repertoires. Ficoll-Paque density gradient centrifugation was used to isolate peripheral blood mononuclear cells. Before DNA extraction, CD4+ and CD8+ T cells were sorted with FACS or magnetic beads. Genomic DNA was used as template for profiling of TCR beta VDJ combinations and CDR3 sequences. TCR repertoire sequencing was run on an Illumina HiSeq 2000. Processing in the source paper ran as follows. TRBV/TRBJ rearrangement plots, CDR3 size and DJ length profiles, and Simpson's diversity index were used to assess repertoires. Whichever DNA sequence was most abundant in the deep sequencing data was defined as the immunodominant clone. CDR3 amino acid sequences were checked for sharing across subjects and were also compared against the VDJdb database and published repertoires. Starting from the raw public reads, TCRdb applied fastp trimming at Q25, assembled clones with MiXCR and retained in-frame beta chains. Duplicate CDR3 protein sequences are folded into a single record with the most common DNA and genes. The V and J calls, along with clone size, are taken from TCRdb and not from the paper's own processing. The sample yields about 270,000 distinct CDR3 sequences; about 56% were counted once. The ten top clones hold approximately 8.2% of the sample.

Study-wide conclusions, independent of this receptor: Roughly 30 CD8+ CDR3 sequences were found to be shared between patients and controls, but these sequences appeared to be highly expressed in patients and within the immunodominant clones of the patients. Patients and healthy controls showed no significant difference in CD8+ Simpson's diversity (P=0.060).

On this clonotype: This clone's antigen is unknown. One end of the junction fails to match germline, which may point to a read error.

The origin of this receptor is a human donor with severe aplastic anemia or a healthy control (not recorded which). Sequenced material: sorted CD4+, CD8+, or CD8+CD57+ T cells (not recorded which) from PBMCs. The sequence links TRBV9 to TRBJ1-1; too little of a D gene remains to name it. The CDR3 in this case is CASSVGPVNTGAFF. The nucleotide sequence is TGTGCCAGCAGCGTAGGTCCAGTGAACACTGGAGCTTTCTTT. This CDR3, with the reference TRBV9 and TRBJ1-1 proteins standing in past its ends, gives the full variable domain DSGVTQTPKHLITATGQRVTLRCSPRSGDLSVYWYQQSLDQGLQFLIQYYNGEERAKGNILERFSAQQFPDLHSELNLSSLELGDSALYFCASSVGPVNTGAFFGQGTRLTVV.